The source of this T cell receptor (beta chain) is a study of identical twins. Study findings and constraints: Conclusions were drawn cross-sectionally by statistical analysis, without following the same donors.

Comment on this clonotype: Its target is unknown.

TCRdb reprocessed the 5' RACE reads with MiXCR, giving one entry per CDR3 protein. Found here are roughly 750,000 distinct CDR3 sequences, about 20% of them singletons; the top ten hold around 4.4%. The sample also formed part of further work on T cells expressing NK-cell markers.

This TCR was recovered from a woman under 30 in good health. Sequencing was carried out using PBMCs.

The CDR3 coding sequence is TGTGCCAGCTCACCCCGGGCAGGCTCCTACGAGCAGTACTTC. It translates to CASSPRAGSYEQYF. This sequence joins TRBV18 and TRBJ2-7, with no clear D. The germline gives CDR1 KGHSH, CDR2 LQKENI. V shed 3 bases and J shed 0 bases, with 9 bases lying between them. The CDR3 extends over 14 amino acids.